Presented here are 30 T cell receptor beta chains from one specimen sequenced in a study of blood T cell repertoires in COVID-19. Produced via immunoSEQ multiplex PCR; TCRdb's table is partial and in-frame only. The sample lists about 180,000 clones, 87% occurring once. Sequenced material: peripheral blood. Source of these receptors: a woman aged 50 to 65 with acute or convalescent COVID-19.

The gene calls are TRBV19 and TRBJ2-7; no definite D call. The CDR3 sequence is 14 residues long. Germline CDR1 and CDR2: LNHDA and SQIVND (reference sequence). V was cut by 1 base and J by 3 bases, with 10 bases left in between. CDR3 DNA sequence: TGTGCCAGTAGTATAGGCGGCACTCGCTACGAGCAGTACTTC. Residues: CASSIGGTRYEQYF.

For the CDR3, the DNA is TGTGCCAGCAGCCATCTCGACAGGAACTATGGCTACACCTTC. Protein sequence: CASSHLDRNYGYTF. The chain has TRBV3-1 (or the pseudogene TRBV3-2) and TRBJ1-2; a possible D gene is TRBD1 (6 bases). Germline CDR1 LGHDT, CDR2 YNNKEL (reference sequence). The CDR3 loop spans 14 amino acids. The ends were cut back, 3 bases at V and 2 bases at J, with 10 bases in the middle.

The CDR3 protein is CSVDRIANYGYTF. The CDR3 DNA sequence: TGCAGCGTTGACCGTATAGCTAACTATGGCTACACCTTC. The genes are TRBV29-1 and TRBJ1-2; unclear D gene. V lost 3 bases, J lost 0 bases, and 8 bases lay in between. CDR3 length equals 13 residues. In germline, CDR1 is SQVTM, CDR2 ANQGSEA.

This sequence joins TRBV21-1 and TRBJ2-3; the listed D gene, TRBD2, was not tested against the DNA. TRBV21-1 is annotated as a pseudogene. The CDR3 contains 15 residues. CDR3 sequence: CASRRTSGSTDTQYF. CDR3 bases: TGTGCCAGCAGGAGGACTAGCGGGAGCACAGATACGCAGTATTTT.

This rearrangement joins TRBV6-5 to TRBJ2-1; TRBD2 matches at 7 bases. Germline V gives CDR1 MNHEY, CDR2 SVGAGI. The CDR3 sequence is 14 residues long. Germline trimming cut 7 bases from V and 9 bases from J; bases unmatched to any gene: 12. In nucleotides, the CDR3 is TGTGCCAGCAATAGAAGGACGGGGGAGGGTGAGCAGTTCTTC. Amino acids: CASNRRTGEGEQFF.

The chain couples TRBV11-3 to TRBJ1-5; D gene uncertain. Germline lookup yields CDR1 SGHNT and CDR2 YENEEA. The CDR3 loop spans 13 amino acids. Trimming removed 0 bases from V and 5 bases from J, with 5 bases in between. For the CDR3, the DNA is TGTGCCAGCAGCTTAGACAGTCATCAGCCCCAGCATTTT. Protein product: CASSLDSHQPQHF.

This chain connects TRBV7-2 to TRBJ1-3; perhaps TRBD1 as D (5 bases). This CDR3 is built from 16 residues. The V and J ends lost 1 base and 0 bases respectively, with 10 bases between them. Germline V gives CDR1 SGHTA, CDR2 FQGNSA. The CDR3 region is CASSLVRGGSGNTIYF. The CDR3 DNA reads as TGTGCCAGCAGCTTAGTACGGGGGGGCTCTGGAAACACCATATATTTT. The entire variable domain, with the rest obtained from reference TRBV7-2 and TRBJ1-3, is as follows: GAGVSQSPSNKVTEKGKDVELRCDPISGHTALYWYRQSLGQGLEFLIYFQGNSAPDKSGLPSDRFSAERTGGSVSTLTIQRTQQEDSAVYLCASSLVRGGSGNTIYFGEGSWLTVV.

This rearrangement joins TRBV20-1 to TRBJ2-7, with D possibly TRBD1 on 5 matching bases. CDR1 DFQATT and CDR2 SNEGSKA come from the germline V gene (reference sequence). Trimming pared 3 bases from V and 3 bases from J, leaving 12 bases between. The CDR3 extends over 13 amino acids. Written as DNA, the CDR3 is TGCAGTGCTAGTTCTAGGGGTGGCTACGAGCAGTACTTC. Protein product: CSASSRGGYEQYF.

This chain joins TRBV19 and TRBJ1-3; no reliable D call. Germline CDR1 LNHDA, CDR2 SQIVND (reference sequence). V lost 2 bases and J 0 bases, leaving 8 bases between the germline ends. This CDR3 has 15 residues. DNA of the CDR3: TGTGCCAGTAGTATAAACGCCTACTCTGGAAACACCATATATTTT. This encodes CASSINAYSGNTIYF.

In its sample, this clone was seen a few times. The chain recombines TRBV6-4 with TRBJ2-2; D gene unclear. With 6 bases removed from V and 2 bases from J, the gap between germline ends came to 4 bases. The CDR3 spans 12 residues. From germline, CDR1 is MRHNA and CDR2 SNTAGT. This chain's CDR3 is CASSLNTGELFF. In DNA, the CDR3 is TGTGCCAGCAGCCTCAACACCGGGGAGCTGTTTTTT.

This sequence joins TRBV5-1 and TRBJ1-2; 8 positions agree with TRBD1. The CDR3 contains 15 residues. The germline CDR1 and CDR2 sequences are SGHRS and YFSETQ. V trimming: 4 bases; J trimming: 4 bases; junction bases outside the gene matches: 9. CDR3 nucleotides: TGCGCCAGCAGCACCGGGACAGGAACTCTCTATGGCTACACCTTC. It codes for CASSTGTGTLYGYTF.

The chain recombines TRBV4-1 with TRBJ2-2, with D tentatively TRBD2 (7 bases). Trimming shortened V by 0 bases and J by 1 base, and 15 bases separated the two germline ends. The germline gives CDR1 MGHRA, CDR2 YSYEKL. The CDR3 extends over 18 amino acids. This CDR3 is CASSQDRGGVGNTGELFF. In DNA, the CDR3 is TGCGCCAGCAGCCAAGATAGGGGGGGCGTGGGGAACACCGGGGAGCTGTTTTTT.

The V gene is TRBV7-9, the J gene TRBJ1-2; D may be TRBD1 (6 bases). CDR3 size: 17 residues. The V gene lost 4 bases and the J gene lost 0 bases, with 18 bases spanning the gap. CDR1 is SEHNR, CDR2 FQNEAQ, per germline (reference sequence). CDR3 protein: CASSSDLGQKPNYGYTF. DNA of the CDR3: TGTGCCAGCAGCTCGGACCTAGGACAGAAACCTAACTATGGCTACACCTTC.

This clone came up once. The CDR3: CSVETGRGETQYF. The DNA for the CDR3 is TGCAGCGTTGAAACGGGCCGGGGGGAGACCCAGTACTTC. The rearrangement links TRBV29-1 to TRBJ2-5; TRBD2 might be the D (6 bases). Trimming left V 2 bases short and J 5 bases short, with 12 bases between. The CDR3 length is 13 residues. Germline-derived CDR1 and CDR2 are SQVTM and ANQGSEA.

This clone was seen just once. The chain carries TRBV6-5 and TRBJ1-2; 8 bases map to TRBD1. This CDR3 comprises 13 residues. J lost 8 bases, V lost 4 bases, and 6 bases had no gene match. CDR1 and CDR2 from the germline V gene are MNHEY and SVGAGI. This chain's CDR3 is CASSSTGVEGYTF. The CDR3 nucleotides read TGTGCCAGCAGTTCGACAGGGGTAGAGGGCTACACCTTC.

The rearrangement uses TRBV25-1 and TRBJ2-3; D might be TRBD2 (6 bases). The germline CDR1 and CDR2 sequences are MGHDK and SYGVNS. The V and J ends lost 1 base and 2 bases respectively, with 10 bases between them. The length of the CDR3 is 15 residues. CDR3 protein: CASSESEGFTDTQYF. CDR3 DNA sequence: TGTGCCAGCAGTGAATCGGAGGGGTTCACAGATACGCAGTATTTT.

This clone was picked up many times. V and J are TRBV4-2 and TRBJ1-6; 7 bases fit TRBD1. The germline gives CDR1 LGHNA, CDR2 YNFKEQ. The CDR3 totals 18 residues. V shed 1 base, J shed 3 bases, and the junction held 9 bases outside the gene matches. The CDR3: CASSQAPGTANYNSPLHF. CDR3 in DNA: TGTGCCAGCAGCCAAGCTCCCGGGACAGCTAACTATAATTCACCCCTCCACTTT.

V gene TRBV11-3 combines with J gene TRBJ2-5, with a possible D match to TRBD2 (5 bases). Germline values: CDR1 SGHNT, CDR2 YENEEA. CDR3 size: 15 residues. Between the trimmed V and J ends, which lost 5 bases and 1 base, there was a span of 14 bases. For the CDR3, the DNA is TGTGCCAGCAGCCCGAGAGGGCGTCCCCAAGAGACCCAGTACTTC. It codes for CASSPRGRPQETQYF. Combining the CDR3 with reference TRBV11-3 and TRBJ2-5 gives the whole variable domain EAGVVQSPRYKIIEKKQPVAFWCNPISGHNTLYWYLQNLGQGPELLIRYENEEAVDDSQLPKDRFSAERLKGVDSTLKIQPAELGDSAVYLCASSPRGRPQETQYFGPGTRLLVL.

About this clone itself: Other DNA sequences in the sample encode the same CDR3. V is TRBV5-5 and J is TRBJ2-1; D gene ambiguous. The CDR3 totals 16 residues. The V gene's germline CDR1 is SGHKS and CDR2 YYEKEE (reference sequence). Between the trimmed V and J ends, which lost 0 bases and 0 bases, there was a span of 10 bases. CDR3 amino acids: CASSLDIPSSYNEQFF. Written as DNA, the CDR3 is TGTGCCAGCAGCTTGGACATTCCCAGCTCCTACAATGAGCAGTTCTTC. The whole variable domain, filled in from reference TRBV5-5 and TRBJ2-1, reads DAGVTQSPTHLIKTRGQQVTLRCSPISGHKSVSWYQQVLGQGPQFIFQYYEKEERGRGNFPDRFSARQFPNYSSELNVNALLLGDSALYLCASSLDIPSSYNEQFFGPGTRLTVL.

This chain uses TRBV7-9 with TRBJ1-1; D is unresolved. V shed 1 base and J shed 4 bases, with 7 bases lying between them. This CDR3 spans 13 amino acids. Germline CDR1 SEHNR, CDR2 FQNEAQ (reference sequence). The CDR3: CASSLGSSTEAFF. The CDR3 DNA reads as TGTGCCAGCAGCTTAGGGAGTAGCACTGAAGCTTTCTTT.

The chain combines TRBV5-1 with TRBJ1-2; possibly TRBD1 for D (5 bases). Germline V gene lookup returns CDR1 SGHRS and CDR2 YFSETQ. CDR3 length equals 13 residues. With 1 base removed from V and 4 bases from J, the gap between germline ends came to 8 bases. Here the CDR3 DNA reads TGCGCCAGCAGCTTGCCAGGGCTCTATGGCTACACCTTC. It is translated as CASSLPGLYGYTF.

The chain carries TRBV12-3 or TRBV12-4 and TRBJ2-3; D call uncertain. V lost 3 bases and J lost 4, with 5 bases in between. The CDR3 is 12 amino acids. CDR3 in DNA: TGTGCCAGCAGTTTGAGGTCAGATACGCAGTATTTT. It specifies CASSLRSDTQYF.

This sequence joins TRBV18 and TRBJ2-3, with 7 bases aligning to TRBD2. This CDR3 contains 15 residues. Germline CDR1 is KGHSH and CDR2 is LQKENI. Trimming took 3 bases from V and 0 from J; bases not matched to a gene: 3. CDR3 sequence (DNA): TGTGCCAGCTCACCTGGAGCGGGGAGCACAGATACGCAGTATTTT. It encodes CASSPGAGSTDTQYF.

In its sample, this clone was seen a few times. The rearrangement uses TRBV5-6 and TRBJ2-3; 7 bases match TRBD2. The trim removed 3 bases at V and 6 bases at J, leaving 13 bases unmatched. In germline, CDR1 is SGHDT, CDR2 YYEEEE. The CDR3 is 16 residues long. The CDR3 coding sequence is TGTGCCAGCAGCTCGCTTGCGGGAGCCTCTGTGGATACGCAGTATTTT. Residues: CASSSLAGASVDTQYF.

The CDR3 DNA reads as TGTGCCAGTGGGACAGGGGCAGCTGAAGCTTTCTTT. This sequence encodes CASGTGAAEAFF. The V gene is TRBV19, the J gene TRBJ1-1; 10 bases align to TRBD1. V shed 8 bases and J 6 bases; nucleotides not matched to a gene: 3. This CDR3 contains 12 residues. The germline gives CDR1 LNHDA, CDR2 SQIVND (reference sequence).

The gene calls are TRBV10-2 and TRBJ1-2; D is unresolved. Trimming took off 6 bases at V and 2 bases at J, with 7 bases between the two ends. Germline lookup yields CDR1 WSHSY and CDR2 SAAADI. CDR3 length: 12 amino acids. CDR3 region: CASSIQNYGYTF. DNA of the CDR3: TGCGCCAGCAGCATACAGAACTATGGCTACACCTTC.

The gene calls are TRBV3-1 (or the pseudogene TRBV3-2) and TRBJ1-3; maybe TRBD1 (6 bases). Germline V gene lookup returns CDR1 LGHDT and CDR2 YNNKEL (reference sequence). Trimming removed 4 bases from V and 0 bases from J, with 7 bases in between. The CDR3 contains 14 residues. In DNA form, the CDR3 reads TGTGCCAGCAGCCCACAGGGCTCTGGAAACACCATATATTTT. Amino acids: CASSPQGSGNTIYF.

The chain has TRBV11-2 and TRBJ2-1; TRBD2 aligns across 9 bases. CDR1 is SGHAT, CDR2 FQNNGV, per germline. The CDR3 loop spans 14 amino acids. Germline trimming cut 5 bases from V and 10 bases from J; bases unmatched to any gene: 9. CDR3 sequence: CASSKLAGPGEQFF. The CDR3 region has the DNA TGTGCCAGCAGCAAACTAGCGGGTCCGGGAGAGCAGTTCTTC.

V and J are TRBV4-1 and TRBJ2-1; unclear D gene. The CDR3 contains 18 residues. The V gene lost 0 bases and the J gene lost 0 bases, with 15 bases spanning the gap. From germline, CDR1 is MGHRA and CDR2 YSYEKL. The DNA for the CDR3 is TGCGCCAGCAGCCAAGATGGCCAGCGACCCAGCTCCTACAATGAGCAGTTCTTC. Translation: CASSQDGQRPSSYNEQFF.

This clone is medium-sized (0.01 to 0.1%) by share. The chain combines TRBV7-2 with TRBJ2-3; TRBD1 agrees at 9 bases. V dropped 5 bases and J dropped 4; count of bases not matched to a gene: 7. Germline lookup yields CDR1 SGHTA and CDR2 FQGNSA. This CDR3 is built from 15 residues. This chain's CDR3 is CASSTGTGRADTQYF. The CDR3, as DNA: TGTGCCAGCAGCACCGGGACAGGGCGCGCAGATACGCAGTATTTT.